This entry features one TCR beta chain sequence. Its antigen is still unknown. Some clones are missing from TCRdb's copy, which holds only in-frame ones; the method was immunoSEQ multiplex PCR. The sample lists more than 95,000 clones, 95% to 97% seen once, with about 1.7% in the top ten. The data were taken from a study of cytomegalovirus exposure and HLA in healthy donors. Deletions cut 0 bases from V and 5 bases from J, with 11 bases between. The CDR3 has 15 residues. Per germline, CDR1 SGDLS and CDR2 YYNGEE. Points from the study as a whole: The tendency of first-cohort TCR clusters to co-occur in the roughly 130 validation repertoires was the finding of a later analysis. Cytomegalovirus-associated TCR beta chains were listed, numbering under 200. There were some public TCRs occurring in many donors, but most TCR sequences were rare.

The sample comprised PBMCs. The TCR originated in a young man in good health and CMV-seronegative. The rearrangement joins TRBV9 to TRBJ2-2, with unresolved D. CDR3 region: CASSVGGIRTGELFF. CDR3 DNA: TGTGCCAGCAGCGTAGGAGGAATTAGGACCGGGGAGCTGTTTTTT.